This TCR beta chain was found in a study of cytomegalovirus exposure and HLA in healthy donors. This CDR3 comprises 13 residues. Germline loops: CDR1 LNHNV, CDR2 YYDKDF (reference sequence). V gave up 5 bases and J gave up 3 bases, with 11 bases separating them. The study ran its PCR with 60 Vbeta and 13 Jbeta primers. Here immunoSEQ multiplex PCR was the method, and the copy in TCRdb shows in-frame clones only, minus some. The repertoire holds some 140,000 clones, over 80% seen once, with 1.5% in the top ten. The V gene is TRBV15, the J gene TRBJ2-7; no reliable D call. Sequenced sample: PBMCs. The receptor was isolated from a man aged 35 to 55 in good health and CMV-seronegative. CDR3 DNA: TGTGCCACCAGCCTGAACCCCAGCTACGAGCAGTACTTC. This gives the protein CATSLNPSYEQYF. Full variable domain (outside the CDR3, taken from reference TRBV15 and TRBJ2-7): DAMVIQNPRYQVTQFGKPVTLSCSQTLNHNVMYWYQQKSSQAPKLLFHYYDKDFNNEADTPDNFQSRRPNTSFCFLDIRSPGLGDTAMYLCATSLNPSYEQYFGPGTRLTVT.